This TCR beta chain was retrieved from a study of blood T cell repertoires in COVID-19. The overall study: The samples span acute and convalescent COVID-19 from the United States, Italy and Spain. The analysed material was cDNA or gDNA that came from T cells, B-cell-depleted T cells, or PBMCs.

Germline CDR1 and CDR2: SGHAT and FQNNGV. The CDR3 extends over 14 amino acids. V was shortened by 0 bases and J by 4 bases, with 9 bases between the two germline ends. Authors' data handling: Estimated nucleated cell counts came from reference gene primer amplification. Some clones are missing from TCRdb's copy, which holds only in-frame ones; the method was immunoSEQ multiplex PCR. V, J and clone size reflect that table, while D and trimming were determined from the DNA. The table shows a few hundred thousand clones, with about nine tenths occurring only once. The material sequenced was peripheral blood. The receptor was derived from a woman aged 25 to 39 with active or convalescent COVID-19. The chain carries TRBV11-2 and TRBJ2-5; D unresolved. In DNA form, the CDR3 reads TGTGCCAGCAGCTTAGATGAGGTTAGAGAGACCCAGTACTTC. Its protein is CASSLDEVRETQYF.